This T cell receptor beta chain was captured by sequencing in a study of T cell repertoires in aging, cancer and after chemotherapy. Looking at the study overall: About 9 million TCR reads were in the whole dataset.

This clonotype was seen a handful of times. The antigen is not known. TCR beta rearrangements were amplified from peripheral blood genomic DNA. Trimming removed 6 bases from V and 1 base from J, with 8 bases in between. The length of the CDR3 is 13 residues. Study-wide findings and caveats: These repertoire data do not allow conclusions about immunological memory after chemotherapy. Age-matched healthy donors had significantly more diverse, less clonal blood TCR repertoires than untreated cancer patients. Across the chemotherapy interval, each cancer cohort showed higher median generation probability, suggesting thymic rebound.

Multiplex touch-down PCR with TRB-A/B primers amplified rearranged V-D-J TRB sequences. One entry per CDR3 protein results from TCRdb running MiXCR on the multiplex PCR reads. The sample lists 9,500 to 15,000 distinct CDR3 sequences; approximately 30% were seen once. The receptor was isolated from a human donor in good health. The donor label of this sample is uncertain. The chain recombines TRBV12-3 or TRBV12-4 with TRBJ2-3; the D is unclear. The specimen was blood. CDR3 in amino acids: CASSPHGTDTQYF. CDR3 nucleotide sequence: TGTGCCAGCAGCCCACACGGCACAGATACGCAGTATTTT.